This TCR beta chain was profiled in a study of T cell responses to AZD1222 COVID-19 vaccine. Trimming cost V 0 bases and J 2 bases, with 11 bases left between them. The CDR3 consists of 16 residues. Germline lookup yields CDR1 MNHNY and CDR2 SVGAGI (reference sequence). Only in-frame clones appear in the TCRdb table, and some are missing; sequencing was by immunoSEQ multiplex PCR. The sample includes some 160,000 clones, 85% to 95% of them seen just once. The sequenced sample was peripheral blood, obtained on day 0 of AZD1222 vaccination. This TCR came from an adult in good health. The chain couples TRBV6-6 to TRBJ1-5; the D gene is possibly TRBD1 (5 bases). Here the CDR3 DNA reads TGTGCCAGCAGTTACTCGGGGGATTTTGGCAATCAGCCCCAGCATTTT. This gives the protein CASSYSGDFGNQPQHF.